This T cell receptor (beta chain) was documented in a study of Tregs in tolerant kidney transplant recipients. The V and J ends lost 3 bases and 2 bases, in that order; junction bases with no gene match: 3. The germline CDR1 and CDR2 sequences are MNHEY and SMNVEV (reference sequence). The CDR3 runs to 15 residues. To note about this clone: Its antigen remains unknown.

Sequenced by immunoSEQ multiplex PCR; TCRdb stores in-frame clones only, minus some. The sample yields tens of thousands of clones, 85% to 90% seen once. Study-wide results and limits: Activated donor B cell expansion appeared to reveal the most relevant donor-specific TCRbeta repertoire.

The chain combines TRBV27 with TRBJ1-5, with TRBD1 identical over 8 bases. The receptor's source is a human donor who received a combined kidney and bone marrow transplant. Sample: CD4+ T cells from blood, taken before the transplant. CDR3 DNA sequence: TGTGCCAGCAGTTTCGGACAGGGTGGCAATCAGCCCCAGCATTTT. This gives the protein CASSFGQGGNQPQHF.